A selection of T cell receptor beta chains follows, all from one sample in a study of T cells in Graves' hyperthyroidism and ophthalmopathy. MiXCR, run by TCRdb on the multiplex PCR reads, gives a single entry per CDR3 protein. The sample has some 620,000 distinct CDR3 sequences, 15% to 20% seen once. Sequenced input: blood. The receptors shown here come from a woman under 40 with Graves' hyperthyroidism. Both conserved end residues are part of each CDR3. D genes are given only for firm matches. Rows give clone size only sometimes, using once, few, many, or a class for an expanded clone.

D	size	length	J	V	DNA	CDR3
.	.	12	TRBJ2-7	TRBV6-1	TGTGCCACAGAAGGACAGATCTACGAGCAGTACTTC	CATEGQIYEQYF
.	many	14	TRBJ2-7	TRBV28	TGTGCCAGCAGTTTATCACAGGGATTCTACGAGCAGTACTTC	CASSLSQGFYEQYF
.	many	13	TRBJ1-3	TRBV3-1	TGTGCCAGCAACGAGGGGTCTGGAAACACCATATATTTT	CASNEGSGNTIYF
.	few	14	TRBJ1-2	TRBV24-1	TGTGCCACCAGTCCGGGGACCCCTAACTATGGCTACACCTTC	CATSPGTPNYGYTF
TRBD2	many	15	TRBJ2-5	TRBV20-1	TGCAGTGCTCCCCCAGCGGGAGATCCCCAAGAGACCCAGTACTTC	CSAPPAGDPQETQYF
.	.	13	TRBJ1-2	TRBV28	TGTGCCAGCAGTTTAGAAACCGTTTATGGCTACACCTTC	CASSLETVYGYTF
TRBD2	.	17	TRBJ2-3	TRBV4-3	TGCGCCAGCAGCCAAAGCGGGGTCCCCCTTGATGAGGATACGCAGTATTTT	CASSQSGVPLDEDTQYF
TRBD1	.	12	TRBJ2-1	TRBV7-3	TGTGCCAGCCGGACAGGGCGCAATGAGCAGTTCTTC	CASRTGRNEQFF
TRBD1	many	15	TRBJ2-7	TRBV6-1	TGTGCCAGCAGCGCCCCCGGGACAGCATATGGCGAGCAGTACTTC	CASSAPGTAYGEQYF
.	few	13	TRBJ1-1	TRBV10-2	TGCGCCAGCAGTGAGGTACGGGTCACTGAAGCTTTCTTT	CASSEVRVTEAFF
.	many	13	TRBJ2-5	TRBV11-1	TGTGCCAGCAGCGCGGGGGCGCGAGAGACCCAGTACTTC	CASSAGARETQYF
.	few	13	TRBJ2-7	TRBV19	TGTGCCAGTAGGGGCGGATTCTCCTACGAGCAGTACTTC	CASRGGFSYEQYF
TRBD1	many	14	TRBJ1-1	TRBV27	TGTGCCAGCAGCTTCAAGACAGGGGGGCCTGAAGCTTTCTTT	CASSFKTGGPEAFF
.	few	14	TRBJ1-2	TRBV5-8	TGTGCCAGCAGCTTAATGACAGCCCACTATGGCTACACCTTC	CASSLMTAHYGYTF
TRBD1	.	14	TRBJ1-1	TRBV20-1	TGCAGTGCTAGAGGTGACAGGGGGAACACTGAAGCTTTCTTT	CSARGDRGNTEAFF
.	many	13	TRBJ2-1	TRBV5-1	TGCGCCAGCAGTTCCCCGGAGGGCAATGAGCAGTTCTTC	CASSSPEGNEQFF
.	.	12	TRBJ1-2	TRBV19	TGTGCCAGAAAAACAGGGAGGAATGGCTACACCTTC	CARKTGRNGYTF
TRBD2	.	16	TRBJ2-7	TRBV9	TGTGCCAGCAGCCCCCGTGGGAGCGGGAGAATCAACGAGCAGTACTTC	CASSPRGSGRINEQYF
.	many	15	TRBJ2-3	TRBV28	TGTGCCAGCTTCCCCCGGTGGGGCCGCCCGGATACGCAGTATTTT	CASFPRWGRPDTQYF
.	.	16	TRBJ1-2	TRBV28	TGTGCCAGCAGTTCACCGGCAGGCAGGGGCCTCTATGGCTACACCTTC	CASSSPAGRGLYGYTF
TRBD2	many	14	TRBJ2-7	TRBV28	TGTGCCAGCATGGGGGACTACGGGTCCTACGAGCAGTACTTC	CASMGDYGSYEQYF
TRBD1	few	13	TRBJ1-1	TRBV14	TGTGCCAGCAGCCAGACAGGGTCGTCTGAAGCTTTCTTT	CASSQTGSSEAFF
.	many	12	TRBJ1-1	TRBV28	TGTGCCAGCAGCCCCAGTGCCTCTGAAGCTTTCTTT	CASSPSASEAFF
.	many	13	TRBJ1-2	TRBV6-1	TGTGCCAGCAGTCCGACGGATAACTATGGCTACACCTTC	CASSPTDNYGYTF
TRBD2	many	13	TRBJ2-1	TRBV20-1	TGCAGTTCAACTAGCGGGCCTTACAATGAGCAGTTCTTC	CSSTSGPYNEQFF
TRBD2	many	14	TRBJ2-3	TRBV30	TGTGCCTGGAGTAAACTAGCGGCGAGGGATACGCAGTATTTT	CAWSKLAARDTQYF
.	many	14	TRBJ2-1	TRBV27	TGTGCCAGCAGTTACGGGAGAAGGGACAATGAGCAGTTCTTC	CASSYGRRDNEQFF
.	.	15	TRBJ1-5	TRBV29-1	TGCAGCGGTACGCCGGGACCCCTGGAGGCACAGCCCCAGCATTTT	CSGTPGPLEAQPQHF
.	many	15	TRBJ2-7	TRBV7-9	TGTGCCAGCAGTTTTCGGAGACAGGCCTCCTACGAGCAGTACTTC	CASSFRRQASYEQYF
.	many	11	TRBJ2-7	TRBV12-3/TRBV12-4	TGTGCCAGCTCCGGGGGCTACGAGCAGTACTTC	CASSGGYEQYF
TRBD1	.	16	TRBJ1-4	TRBV11-2	TGTGCCAGCAGCCGTCGACAGGGGCTGACTAATGAAAAACTGTTTTTT	CASSRRQGLTNEKLFF
.	.	14	TRBJ2-3	TRBV11-2	TGTGCCAGCAGCGTCGCGTTCCTCCCAGATACGCAGTATTTT	CASSVAFLPDTQYF
TRBD1	many	16	TRBJ1-1	TRBV4-2	TGTGCCAGCAGCCAAGGCGTGGGGACAGTGAACACTGAAGCTTTCTTT	CASSQGVGTVNTEAFF
TRBD2	many	14	TRBJ2-1	TRBV7-9	TGTGCCAGCAGCACTAGCGGGAGGTCGAATGAGCAGTTCTTC	CASSTSGRSNEQFF